The 3 T cell receptor beta chains given below trace back to one sample, sequenced in a study of blood T cells in healthy people across ages. Through a sample-barcoded 5' primer and a J-beta primer mix, a second PCR was run for roughly 7 to 12 cycles. In TCRdb, the 5' RACE reads were re-called with MiXCR into one record per CDR3 protein. The sample consists of some 780,000 distinct CDR3 sequences, just over 55% of them appearing once. Input material: blood. Every receptor here comes from a man aged 40-50 years in good health.

As regards this clonotype: At one of its ends the junction is not consistent with the germline gene, which may arise from a read error. The V and J genes are TRBV7-7 and TRBJ2-2; TRBD2 aligns across 9 bases. Germline loops: CDR1 SSHAT, CDR2 FNYEAQ (reference sequence). This CDR3 has 18 amino acids. In DNA form, the CDR3 reads TGTGCTAGCAGCTTAGCGGTAGCGGGGGTTTCGAACACCGGGGAGCTGTTTTTT. Its translation: CASSLAVAGVSNTGELFF.

The chain employs TRBV7-2 and TRBJ2-5, with a weak D call TRBD1 (5 bases). Germline CDR1 and CDR2: SGHTA and FQGNSA. V lost 1 base, J lost 6 bases, and 9 bases lay in between. The CDR3 is 13 amino acids. The CDR3 DNA is TGTGCCAGCAGCTTAGACAGGCTCCAGACCCAGTACTTC. It yields the protein CASSLDRLQTQYF.

The rearrangement joins TRBV6-5 to TRBJ2-3, with 11 bases aligning to TRBD2. Unmatched junction bases numbered 10, after V lost 5 bases and J lost 6 bases. This CDR3 comprises 16 residues. Germline-derived CDR1 and CDR2 are MNHEY and SVGAGI. CDR3 amino acids: CASSHDSGRALDTQYF. CDR3 nucleotide sequence: TGTGCCAGCAGTCACGATAGCGGGAGGGCCCTGGATACGCAGTATTTT.